The next 26 T cell receptor beta chains were all read from a single sample in a study of blood T cell repertoires in COVID-19. Sequencing used immunoSEQ multiplex PCR; TCRdb keeps in-frame clones, though not all of them. The sample holds roughly 180,000 clones; approximately 80% are singletons and the top ten take approximately 10%. Sample: peripheral blood. These receptors were collected from a woman aged 40 to 50 with COVID-19, enrolled during active disease.

Here the CDR3 reads CAIRDRSYGYTF. The CDR3 bases are TGTGCCATCAGGGACAGGAGCTATGGCTACACCTTC. The V gene is TRBV10-3, the J gene TRBJ1-2, with 7 bases that match TRBD1. V was clipped by 6 bases and J by 4 bases; unmatched bases: 2. From germline, CDR1 is ENHRY and CDR2 SYGVKD. The CDR3 extends over 12 amino acids.

V gene TRBV7-9 combines with J gene TRBJ1-1; 11 bases map to TRBD1. CDR3 size: 13 residues. With V trimmed by 5 bases and J by 5 bases, 1 base remained unmatched. Germline V gene data show CDR1 as SEHNR and CDR2 as FQNEAQ (reference sequence). The CDR3 loop reads CASSGDRGTEAFF. In DNA, the CDR3 is TGTGCCAGCAGCGGGGACAGGGGGACTGAAGCTTTCTTT.

The genes are TRBV5-1 and TRBJ2-1, with TRBD2 matching over 9 bases. The germline gives CDR1 SGHRS, CDR2 YFSETQ. Trimming took 8 bases from V and 7 from J; bases not matched to a gene: 7. The CDR3 runs to 13 residues. This chain's CDR3 is CASQTSGENEQFF. CDR3 nucleotides: TGCGCCAGTCAGACTAGCGGTGAGAATGAGCAGTTCTTC.

The chain uses TRBV5-4 and TRBJ2-2; TRBD2 aligns across 9 bases. Trimming removed 4 bases from V and 5 bases from J; junction bases left unmatched: 12. CDR1 and CDR2 (germline): SGHNT, YYREEE (reference sequence). CDR3 length equals 17 residues. The DNA for the CDR3 is TGTGCCAGCAGCCCCGGCGCGGGGGGGCCGCGGACCGGGGAGCTGTTTTTT. Its translation: CASSPGAGGPRTGELFF.

In its sample, this clone was seen once. The V gene is TRBV30, the J gene TRBJ1-4, with TRBD1 identical over 8 bases. From germline, CDR1 is GTSNPN and CDR2 SVGIG (reference sequence). The CDR3 contains 15 residues. J was trimmed by 0 bases and V by 5 bases; bases with no gene match: 5. CDR3 sequence: CAWGTGPSTNEKLFF. For the CDR3, the DNA is TGTGCCTGGGGGACAGGCCCTTCAACTAATGAAAAACTGTTTTTT. Full variable domain (missing parts from reference TRBV30 and TRBJ1-4): SQTIHQWPATLVQPVGSPLSLECTVEGTSNPNLYWYRQAAGRGLQLLFYSVGIGQISSEVPQNLSASRPQDRQFILSSKKLLLSDSGFYLCAWGTGPSTNEKLFFGSGTQLSVL.

This chain connects TRBV11-2 to TRBJ1-2, with D perhaps matching TRBD1 (6 bases). Germline V gene sequence: CDR1 SGHAT, CDR2 FQNNGV. Trimming removed 1 base from V and 4 bases from J, with 16 bases in between. The CDR3 totals 16 residues. The CDR3 sequence: CASSLAPRGGGYGYTF. CDR3 nucleotides: TGTGCCAGCAGCTTAGCCCCCCGGGGGGGCGGCTATGGCTACACCTTC.

On this clone itself: It may be a read error: a sequence one base away is much more abundant. This chain connects TRBV6-2 or TRBV6-3 to TRBJ1-2; D unresolved. This CDR3 comprises 13 residues. CDR1 is MNHEY and CDR2 is SVGEGT in the germline V gene. The V end lost 6 bases, the J end lost 0 bases, and 8 bases lay between the germline ends. The CDR3 nucleotides are TGTGCCAGCAGCTTATTAGCTAACTATGGCTACACCTTC. Amino acids: CASSLLANYGYTF.

This chain uses TRBV3-1 (or the pseudogene TRBV3-2) with TRBJ2-7; tentative D call: TRBD1 (7 bases). The germline V and J ends were trimmed by 8 bases and 1 base, with 9 bases remaining between them. Germline V gives CDR1 LGHDT, CDR2 YNNKEL (reference sequence). The CDR3 covers 12 residues. The CDR3 bases are TGTGCCAGCTCAGGGGGGTCCTACGAGCAGTACTTC. It yields the protein CASSGGSYEQYF.

V is TRBV12-3 or TRBV12-4 and J is TRBJ2-1; 10 nucleotides match TRBD1. The CDR3 has 12 amino acids. J was trimmed by 16 bases and V by 5 bases; bases with no gene match: 8. This CDR3 is CASSIRQGAYFF. The DNA for the CDR3 is TGTGCCAGCAGTATAAGACAGGGGGCCTATTTCTTC.

This clone was seen more than once but under ten times. J is TRBJ2-5 and V is TRBV12-3 or TRBV12-4; the D gene is possibly TRBD1 (6 bases). The length of the CDR3 is 13 residues. Trimming pared 4 bases from V and 5 bases from J, leaving 11 bases between. The CDR3, as DNA: TGTGCCAGCAGTTGGGGGCGCAGGGAGACCCAGTACTTC. Translation: CASSWGRRETQYF.

This rearrangement joins TRBV19 to TRBJ1-5; D is possibly TRBD1 (6 bases). CDR1 and CDR2 (germline): LNHDA, SQIVND (reference sequence). V was shortened by 4 bases and J by 9 bases, with 19 bases between the two germline ends. The CDR3 runs 15 residues. The CDR3 is CASSTKTGPRWPQHF. The CDR3, as DNA: TGTGCCAGTAGTACCAAGACAGGTCCCAGGTGGCCCCAGCATTTT.

V and J are TRBV6-5 and TRBJ2-3; 10 nucleotides line up with TRBD2. The germline CDR1 and CDR2 sequences are MNHEY and SVGAGI. The CDR3 spans 15 residues. The ends lost 5 bases at V and 0 bases at J; junction bases unmatched: 2. The CDR3, as DNA: TGTGCCAGCAGTCGGACTAGCGGTAGCACAGATACGCAGTATTTT. It yields the protein CASSRTSGSTDTQYF.

In this sample, this clone turned up once. The chain employs TRBV7-9 and TRBJ2-7; TRBD2 agrees at 9 bases. The CDR3 has 15 amino acids. J gave up 2 bases and V 4 bases, and 6 bases lay outside the gene matches. Germline CDR1 and CDR2: SEHNR and FQNEAQ (reference sequence). CDR3 residues: CASSSYQRGAYEQYF. The CDR3 DNA follows: TGTGCCAGCAGCTCCTACCAGCGGGGGGCCTACGAGCAGTACTTC.

This chain links TRBV7-6 with TRBJ2-5; TRBD1 might be the D (6 bases). CDR1 and CDR2 from the germline V gene are SGHVS and FNYEAQ. Deletions cut 4 bases from V and 3 bases from J, with 15 bases between. CDR3 length: 15 residues. The chain's CDR3 is CASSSPGQPKETQYF. The CDR3 nucleotides read TGTGCCAGCAGCTCCCCCGGACAGCCTAAAGAGACCCAGTACTTC.

This clone was detected only a few times. The V and J genes are TRBV7-9 and TRBJ2-1; 7 nucleotides align to TRBD2. From germline, CDR1 is SEHNR and CDR2 FQNEAQ (reference sequence). Trimming removed 10 bases from V and 10 bases from J; junction bases left unmatched: 13. The CDR3 has 13 residues. CDR3: CATRTSLAVEQFF. As DNA, the CDR3 is TGTGCCACCAGGACTAGTCTAGCCGTAGAGCAGTTCTTC. The full variable domain, completed using reference TRBV7-9 and TRBJ2-1, is DTGVSQNPRHKITKRGQNVTFRCDPISEHNRLYWYRQTLGQGPEFLTYFQNEAQLEKSRLLSDRFSAERPKGSFSTLEIQRTEQGDSAMYLCATRTSLAVEQFFGPGTRLTVL.

The chain joins TRBV6-5 to TRBJ1-2, with a possible D match to TRBD1 (5 bases). Between the trimmed V and J ends, which lost 1 base and 7 bases, there was a span of 16 bases. CDR1 is MNHEY, CDR2 SVGAGI, per germline. CDR3 length: 15 amino acids. CDR3 sequence (DNA): TGTGCCAGCAGTTACTTTTCCCAGGGAGGCTTTGGCTACACCTTC. Encoded protein: CASSYFSQGGFGYTF.

The rearrangement joins TRBV18 to TRBJ2-1; 9 bases map to TRBD2. V lost 6 bases, J lost 5 bases, and 8 bases stayed unmatched. Germline V lookup: CDR1 KGHSH, CDR2 LQKENI. CDR3 size: 15 residues. The CDR3 DNA reads TGTGCCAGCTCCCCCCGCCAGCGGGGGGACAATGAGCAGTTCTTC. This sequence encodes CASSPRQRGDNEQFF.

The chain has TRBV5-4 and TRBJ2-3, with 8 bases fitting TRBD2. Germline values: CDR1 SGHNT, CDR2 YYREEE (reference sequence). The V segment lost 7 bases and the J segment 5 bases; nucleotides outside the gene matches: 9. The CDR3 is 14 residues long. DNA of the CDR3: TGTGCCAGCCGACCGGGAGGGCCTGTAGATACGCAGTATTTT. Protein product: CASRPGGPVDTQYF. Combining the CDR3 with reference TRBV5-4 and TRBJ2-3 gives the whole variable domain ETGVTQSPTHLIKTRGQQVTLRCSSQSGHNTVSWYQQALGQGPQFIFQYYREEENGRGNFPPRFSGLQFPNYSSELNVNALELDDSALYLCASRPGGPVDTQYFGPGTRLTVL.

This clone was counted between two and nine times. Other DNA variants within this sample encode the same CDR3. This rearrangement joins TRBV9 to TRBJ2-3, with D unclear. The CDR3 length is 12 residues. With 2 bases removed from V and 3 bases from J, the gap between germline ends came to 4 bases. Germline values: CDR1 SGDLS, CDR2 YYNGEE. The CDR3 sequence: CASSVGTDTQYF. CDR3 in DNA: TGTGCCAGCAGCGTCGGTACAGATACGCAGTATTTT.

V gene TRBV27 combines with J gene TRBJ1-4, with a tentative D call TRBD1 (6 bases). Germline V gene lookup returns CDR1 MNHEY and CDR2 SMNVEV (reference sequence). V lost 5 bases to trimming and J lost 8 bases, with 18 bases between them. The CDR3 loop spans 15 amino acids. The CDR3 DNA reads as TGTGCCAGCAGTCCGGCCGGGACATCGAGGGAAAAACTGTTTTTT. It yields the protein CASSPAGTSREKLFF.

V is TRBV10-3 and J is TRBJ2-3; 11 nucleotides line up with TRBD2. J gave up 6 bases and V 3 bases, and 2 bases lay outside the gene matches. This CDR3 has 14 amino acids. The germline CDR1 and CDR2 sequences are ENHRY and SYGVKD. CDR3 DNA sequence: TGTGCCATCAGTGATAGCGGGAGGGGGGATACGCAGTATTTT. The encoded protein is CAISDSGRGDTQYF.

The rearrangement uses TRBV28 and TRBJ2-5; 7 bases map to TRBD2. Germline CDR1 reads MDHEN; CDR2 reads SYDVKM. The CDR3 is 13 amino acids. The V segment lost 5 bases and the J segment 1 base; nucleotides outside the gene matches: 1. This CDR3 is CASSTGGQETQYF. The DNA for the CDR3 is TGTGCCAGCAGTACGGGAGGCCAAGAGACCCAGTACTTC.

About this clone: Other DNA sequences of this sample code for an identical CDR3. The chain combines TRBV5-1 with TRBJ1-4; D not resolved. Germline CDR1 reads SGHRS; CDR2 reads YFSETQ. The V end was cut by 0 bases, the J end by 0 bases, with 6 bases between. This CDR3 has 15 residues. CDR3 sequence (DNA): TGCGCCAGCAGCTTGGGCACAGCAACTAATGAAAAACTGTTTTTT. This codes for CASSLGTATNEKLFF. The full variable domain, its missing parts supplied by reference TRBV5-1 and TRBJ1-4, is KAGVTQTPRYLIKTRGQQVTLSCSPISGHRSVSWYQQTPGQGLQFLFEYFSETQRNKGNFPGRFSGRQFSNSRSEMNVSTLELGDSALYLCASSLGTATNEKLFFGSGTQLSVL.

The chain combines TRBV3-1 (or the pseudogene TRBV3-2) with TRBJ2-7, with D tentatively TRBD1 (5 bases). Germline assignment: CDR1 LGHDT and CDR2 YNNKEL (reference sequence). This CDR3 comprises 15 residues. V lost 2 bases, J lost 4 bases, and 15 bases lay in between. In DNA form, the CDR3 reads TGTGCCAGCAGCCAATCGACAGCGCGTGCTTACGAGCAGTACTTC. Translating gives CASSQSTARAYEQYF.

This clone was seen just once. The chain uses TRBV6-5 and TRBJ2-3; 7 bases align to TRBD1. V lost 6 bases, J lost 5 bases, and 8 bases stayed unmatched. The CDR3 is 14 amino acids. The germline CDR1 and CDR2 sequences are MNHEY and SVGAGI. This CDR3 is CASSKGGAGDTQYF. The CDR3 DNA is TGTGCCAGCAGCAAAGGGGGCGCGGGAGATACGCAGTATTTT.

This clone showed up just a few times. This sequence joins TRBV19 and TRBJ2-2, with 9 positions matching TRBD2. J lost 6 bases, V lost 3 bases, and 8 bases had no gene match. The CDR3 extends over 16 amino acids. The germline V gene encodes CDR1 LNHDA and CDR2 SQIVND (reference sequence). CDR3 sequence (DNA): TGTGCCAGTAGTATTTTAGCGGGAGATTATGCCGGGGAGCTGTTTTTT. Protein sequence: CASSILAGDYAGELFF.